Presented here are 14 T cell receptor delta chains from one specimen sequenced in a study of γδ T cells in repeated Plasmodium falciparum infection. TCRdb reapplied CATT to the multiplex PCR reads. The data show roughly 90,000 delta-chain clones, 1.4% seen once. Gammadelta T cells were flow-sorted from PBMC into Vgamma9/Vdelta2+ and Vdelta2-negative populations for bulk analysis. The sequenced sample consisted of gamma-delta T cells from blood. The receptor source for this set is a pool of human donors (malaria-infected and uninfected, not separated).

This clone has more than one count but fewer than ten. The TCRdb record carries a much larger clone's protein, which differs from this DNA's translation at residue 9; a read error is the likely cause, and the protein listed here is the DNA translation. CDR3: CALGELGPVLRYWGITDTDKLIF. CDR3 DNA sequence: TGTGCTCTTGGGGAACTAGGGCCCGTCCTACGGTATTGGGGGATAACGGACACCGATAAACTCATCTTT. The chain links TRDV1 to TRDJ1, with 9 bases that match TRDD3. Because TCRdb records no J gene, it was assigned here through a match of the DNA to germline. CDR3 length: 23 residues. Per germline, CDR1 TSWWSYY and CDR2 QGS. V lost 0 bases and J lost 0; bases outside the gene matches: 23.

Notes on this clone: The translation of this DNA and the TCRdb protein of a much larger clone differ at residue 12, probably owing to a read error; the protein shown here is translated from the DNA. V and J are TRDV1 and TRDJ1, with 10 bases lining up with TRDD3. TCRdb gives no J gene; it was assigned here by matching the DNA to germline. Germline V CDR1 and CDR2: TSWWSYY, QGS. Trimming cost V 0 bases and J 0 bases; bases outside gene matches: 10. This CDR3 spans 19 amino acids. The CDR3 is CALGELAPNWGMYTDKLIF. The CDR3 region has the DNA TGTGCTCTTGGGGAACTAGCTCCTAACTGGGGGATGTACACCGATAAACTCATCTTT.

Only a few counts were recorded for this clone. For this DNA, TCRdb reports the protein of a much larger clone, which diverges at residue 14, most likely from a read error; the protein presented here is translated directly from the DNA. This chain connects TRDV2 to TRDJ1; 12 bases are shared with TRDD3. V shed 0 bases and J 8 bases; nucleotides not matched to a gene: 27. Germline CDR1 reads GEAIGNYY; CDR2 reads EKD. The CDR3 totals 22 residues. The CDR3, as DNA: TGTGCCTGTGACACCGTAATAACTGGGGGATACAGGGCAAGAAGGGGTACGGCAAAACTCATCTTT. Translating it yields CACDTVITGGYRARRGTAKLIF.

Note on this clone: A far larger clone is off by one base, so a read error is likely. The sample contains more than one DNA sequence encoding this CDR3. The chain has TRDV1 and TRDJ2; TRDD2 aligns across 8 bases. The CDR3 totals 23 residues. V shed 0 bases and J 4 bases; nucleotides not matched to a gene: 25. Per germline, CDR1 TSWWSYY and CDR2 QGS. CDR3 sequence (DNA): TGTGCTCTTGGGGAACTTGGAACTTCCTACGGGGGGGTACTAAAGGTACCGACAGCACAACTCTTCTTT. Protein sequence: CALGELGTSYGGVLKVPTAQLFF.

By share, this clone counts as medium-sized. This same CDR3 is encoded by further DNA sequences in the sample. The CDR3 nucleotides read TGTGCTCTTGGGGAACTAGCCCCAATCCTTCCTCTCCTCTGGGGGGACACTTTGACAGCACAACTCTTCTTT. It translates to CALGELAPILPLLWGDTLTAQLFF. J is TRDJ2 and V is TRDV1, with D perhaps matching TRDD2 or TRDD3 (7 bases each). The CDR3 spans 24 residues. V lost 0 bases and J lost 0, with 32 bases in between. The germline CDR1 and CDR2 sequences are TSWWSYY and QGS.

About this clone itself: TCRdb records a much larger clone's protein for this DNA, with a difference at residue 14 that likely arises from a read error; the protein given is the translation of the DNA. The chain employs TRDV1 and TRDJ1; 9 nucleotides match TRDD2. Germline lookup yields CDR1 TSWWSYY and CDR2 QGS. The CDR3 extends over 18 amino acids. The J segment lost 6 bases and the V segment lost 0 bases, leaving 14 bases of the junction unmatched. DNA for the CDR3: TGTGCTCTTGGGGAACTTCCTTCCTACGATGGTGGGGGACATAAACTCATCTTT. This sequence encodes CALGELPSYDGGGHKLIF.

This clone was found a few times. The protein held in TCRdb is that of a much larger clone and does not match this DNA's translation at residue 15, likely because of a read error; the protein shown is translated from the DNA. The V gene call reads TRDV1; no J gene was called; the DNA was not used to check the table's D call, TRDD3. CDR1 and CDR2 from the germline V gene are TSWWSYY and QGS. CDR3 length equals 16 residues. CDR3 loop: CALGESGGGPTDKLTF. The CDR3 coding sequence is TGTGCTCTTGGGGAAAGTGGGGGGGGACCCACCGATAAACTCACCTTT.

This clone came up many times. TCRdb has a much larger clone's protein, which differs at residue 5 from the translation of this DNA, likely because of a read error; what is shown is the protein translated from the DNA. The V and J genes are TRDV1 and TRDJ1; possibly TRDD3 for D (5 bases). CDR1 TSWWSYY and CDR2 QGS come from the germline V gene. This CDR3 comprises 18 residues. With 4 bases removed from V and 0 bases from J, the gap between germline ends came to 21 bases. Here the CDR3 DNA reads TGTGCTCTTGGGGGACTAGTTCCCTGGGAGCCGTACACCGATAAACTCATCTTT. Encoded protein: CALGGLVPWEPYTDKLIF.

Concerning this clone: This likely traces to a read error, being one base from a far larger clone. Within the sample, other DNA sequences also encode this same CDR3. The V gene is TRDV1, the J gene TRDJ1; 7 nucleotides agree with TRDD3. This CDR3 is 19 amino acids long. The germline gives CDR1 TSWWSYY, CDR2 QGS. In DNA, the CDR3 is TGTGCTCTTGGGGAACCGGGGACGTGTCCTGGGGGGTACACCGATAAACTCATCTTC. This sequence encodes CALGEPGTCPGGYTDKLIF.

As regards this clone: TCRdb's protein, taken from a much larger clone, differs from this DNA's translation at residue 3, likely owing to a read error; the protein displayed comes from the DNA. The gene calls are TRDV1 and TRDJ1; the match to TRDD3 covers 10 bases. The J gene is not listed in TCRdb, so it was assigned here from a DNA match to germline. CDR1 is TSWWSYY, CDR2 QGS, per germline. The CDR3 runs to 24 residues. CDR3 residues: CAPGELGSRVPFITGGSHTDKLIF. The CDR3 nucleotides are TGTGCTCCTGGGGAACTGGGCAGTCGGGTACCCTTCATTACTGGGGGATCCCACACCGATAAACTCATCTTT.

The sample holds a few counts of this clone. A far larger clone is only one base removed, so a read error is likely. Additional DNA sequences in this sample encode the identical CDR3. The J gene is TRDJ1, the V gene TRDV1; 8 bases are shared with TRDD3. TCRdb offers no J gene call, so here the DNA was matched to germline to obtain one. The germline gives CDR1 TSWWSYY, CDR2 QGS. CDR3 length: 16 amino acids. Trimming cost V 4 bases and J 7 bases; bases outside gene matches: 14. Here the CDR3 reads CALGAKPIVLGGKLIF. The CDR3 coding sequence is TGTGCTCTTGGGGCCAAACCTATCGTACTGGGGGGTAAACTCATCTTT.

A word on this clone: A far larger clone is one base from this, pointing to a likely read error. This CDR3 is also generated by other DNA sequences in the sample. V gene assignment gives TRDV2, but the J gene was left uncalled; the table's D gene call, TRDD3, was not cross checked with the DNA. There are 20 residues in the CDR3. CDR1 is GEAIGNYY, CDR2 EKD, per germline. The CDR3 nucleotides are TGTGCCTGTGACACCGTTCTGGGATACAAGAGCTCCTGGGACACCCGACAGATGTTCTTC. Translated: CACDTVLGYKSSWDTRQMFF.

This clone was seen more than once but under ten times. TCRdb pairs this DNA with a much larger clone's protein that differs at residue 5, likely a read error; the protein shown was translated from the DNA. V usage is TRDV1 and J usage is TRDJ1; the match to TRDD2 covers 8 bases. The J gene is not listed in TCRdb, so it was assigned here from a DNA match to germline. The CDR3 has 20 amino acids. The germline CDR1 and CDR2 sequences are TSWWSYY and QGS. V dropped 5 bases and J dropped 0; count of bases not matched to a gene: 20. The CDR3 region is CALGKGAFLGMAGYTDKLIF. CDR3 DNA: TGTGCTCTTGGGAAAGGGGCCTTCCTAGGGATGGCTGGGTACACCGATAAACTCATCTTT.

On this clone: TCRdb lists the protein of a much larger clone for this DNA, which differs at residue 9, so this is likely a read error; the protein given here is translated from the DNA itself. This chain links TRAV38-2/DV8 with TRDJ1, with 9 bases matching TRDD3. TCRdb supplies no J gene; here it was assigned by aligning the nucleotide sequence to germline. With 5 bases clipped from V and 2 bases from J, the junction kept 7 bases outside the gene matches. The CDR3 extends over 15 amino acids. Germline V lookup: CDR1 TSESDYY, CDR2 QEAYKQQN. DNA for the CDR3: TGTGCTTATAGTTGGGGGATATGGAGGACCGATAAACTCATCTTT. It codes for CAYSWGIWRTDKLIF.